These 24 T cell receptor beta chains were all obtained from the same sample, sequenced in a study of PD-L1 blockade in urothelial cancer. The protocol was immunoSEQ multiplex PCR, while the TCRdb copy is restricted to in-frame clones and leaves out a portion. Of around 63,000 clones listed, roughly 76% are singletons. The time point here: pretreatment peripheral blood. The sequenced sample was PBMCs, obtained around atezolizumab (anti-PD-L1) treatment. All receptors come from a man aged 65-85 years with urothelial cancer.

The rearrangement links TRBV5-1 to TRBJ2-3; TRBD2 might be the D (6 bases). Trimming stripped 0 bases from V and 4 bases from J, with 9 bases between. The germline CDR1 and CDR2 sequences are SGHRS and YFSETQ. The CDR3 spans 14 residues. The chain's CDR3 is CASSLGLDSDTQYF. The CDR3 DNA follows: TGCGCCAGCAGCTTGGGACTAGATTCAGATACGCAGTATTTT.

The rearrangement joins TRBV9 to TRBJ2-1, with D possibly matching TRBD1 (5 bases). CDR1 and CDR2 (germline): SGDLS, YYNGEE. Trimming removed 3 bases at V and 3 bases at J, with 13 bases between. This CDR3 contains 15 residues. The CDR3 loop reads CASSAIGAHYNEQFF. The CDR3 DNA reads as TGTGCCAGCAGCGCGATTGGGGCCCACTACAATGAGCAGTTCTTC.

The J gene is TRBJ2-7, the V gene TRBV28, with 10 bases identical to TRBD2. The germline V gene has CDR1 MDHEN and CDR2 SYDVKM. V lost 6 bases to trimming and J lost 2 bases; unmatched junction nucleotides: 4. This CDR3 region has 14 residues. The CDR3: CASSRTSGPYEQYF. CDR3 nucleotide sequence: TGTGCCAGCAGCCGGACTAGCGGCCCCTACGAGCAGTACTTC.

This chain joins TRBV19 and TRBJ1-1; D unclear. The CDR3 loop spans 14 amino acids. Germline CDR1 reads LNHDA; CDR2 reads SQIVND (reference sequence). V lost 7 bases, J lost 4 bases, and 16 bases lay in between. The CDR3 DNA is TGTGCCAGTACCGCCCGACGGGAGAGCACTGAAGCTTTCTTT. Its protein product is CASTARRESTEAFF.

The chain combines TRBV19 with TRBJ2-2, with 9 bases that match TRBD1. This CDR3 contains 15 residues. Germline V gene sequence: CDR1 LNHDA, CDR2 SQIVND (reference sequence). J lost 5 bases, V lost 6 bases, and 7 bases had no gene match. CDR3 protein: CASRATGGGTGELFF. The DNA for the CDR3 is TGTGCCAGTAGGGCGACAGGGGGAGGAACCGGGGAGCTGTTTTTT.

The CDR3 nucleotides read TGTGCCAGCGGTTCTCGGTTCTCAATCAACAATGAGCAGTTCTTC. It yields the protein CASGSRFSINNEQFF. This chain connects TRBV11-3 to TRBJ2-1; no firm D call. Germline V gene lookup returns CDR1 SGHNT and CDR2 YENEEA. V was trimmed by 8 bases and J by 5 bases, leaving 19 bases between them. This CDR3 contains 15 residues.

The V gene is TRBV9, the J gene TRBJ1-3; 7 nucleotides align to TRBD1. V lost 2 bases, J lost 3 bases, and 2 bases stayed unmatched. This CDR3 spans 14 amino acids. Germline assignment: CDR1 SGDLS and CDR2 YYNGEE. The DNA for the CDR3 is TGTGCCAGCAGCGTGACAGGGAATGGAAACACCATATATTTT. This gives the protein CASSVTGNGNTIYF.

This rearrangement joins TRBV6-6 to TRBJ2-7; D is unresolved. V lost 11 bases to trimming and J lost 2 bases, with 19 bases between them. Germline V lookup: CDR1 MNHNY, CDR2 SVGAGI (reference sequence). CDR3 length: 14 amino acids. The CDR3 loop reads CAVAVSRLTYEQYF. CDR3 coding DNA: TGTGCCGTCGCGGTGTCTAGACTTACCTACGAGCAGTACTTC.

This rearrangement joins TRBV5-4 to TRBJ2-5; D might be TRBD2 (5 bases). V lost 0 bases, J lost 2 bases, and 11 bases lay in between. CDR1 is SGHNT and CDR2 is YYREEE in the germline V gene (reference sequence). This CDR3 region has 15 residues. This CDR3 is CASSLGESGQETQYF. Here the CDR3 DNA reads TGTGCCAGCAGCTTGGGGGAGTCCGGGCAAGAGACCCAGTACTTC.

This chain connects TRBV9 to TRBJ2-3; the match to TRBD2 covers 9 bases. CDR1 SGDLS and CDR2 YYNGEE come from the germline V gene. CDR3 size: 16 residues. Germline trimming cut 0 bases from V and 1 base from J; bases unmatched to any gene: 3. CDR3 loop: CASSVVAGDGTDTQYF. In DNA, the CDR3 is TGTGCCAGCAGCGTAGTAGCGGGAGATGGCACAGATACGCAGTATTTT.

This clone was seen a single time. The rearrangement links TRBV15 to TRBJ1-2; tentative D call: TRBD1 (6 bases). This CDR3 comprises 17 residues. Germline V CDR1 and CDR2: LNHNV, YYDKDF (reference sequence). V was shortened by 2 bases and J by 8 bases, with 24 bases between the two germline ends. CDR3 sequence: CATSRSPSTGVWRGYTF. In DNA form, the CDR3 reads TGTGCCACCAGCAGATCTCCTTCGACAGGTGTGTGGCGAGGCTACACCTTC. Variable domain in full (rest from reference TRBV15 and TRBJ1-2): DAMVIQNPRYQVTQFGKPVTLSCSQTLNHNVMYWYQQKSSQAPKLLFHYYDKDFNNEADTPDNFQSRRPNTSFCFLDIRSPGLGDTAMYLCATSRSPSTGVWRGYTFGSGTRLTVV.

This clone was observed once. The chain is built from TRBV21-1 and TRBJ2-7; the table's D call, TRBD2, has no DNA check behind it. TRBV21-1 is given as a pseudogene. The CDR3 has 10 residues. The CDR3 DNA reads as TGTGCCAGCCCCTTATACGAGCAGTACTTC. This codes for CASPLYEQYF.

This clone was counted a few times. The chain uses TRBV11-3 and TRBJ1-1, with D unclear. Germline assignment: CDR1 SGHNT and CDR2 YENEEA. Trimming pared 3 bases from V and 1 base from J, leaving 9 bases between. The CDR3 contains 14 residues. CDR3 DNA: TGTGCCAGCAGCTTCTTTTCAGGGAACACTGAAGCTTTCTTT. Translating gives CASSFFSGNTEAFF.

The chain recombines TRBV27 with TRBJ1-5; D is ambiguous. CDR3 length: 17 residues. V was trimmed by 0 bases and J by 4 bases, leaving 16 bases between them. The germline V gene has CDR1 MNHEY and CDR2 SMNVEV (reference sequence). The DNA of the CDR3 is TGTGCCAGCAGTTTATCGAGTTGGGGAGGGAGGAATCAGCCCCAGCATTTT. It encodes CASSLSSWGGRNQPQHF.

This rearrangement joins TRBV5-4 to TRBJ2-5; the D gene is possibly TRBD2 (5 bases). The CDR3 spans 15 residues. With 4 bases removed from V and 1 base from J, the gap between germline ends came to 14 bases. Germline CDR1 and CDR2: SGHNT and YYREEE (reference sequence). CDR3 in amino acids: CASSRDGDSQETQYF. CDR3 in DNA: TGTGCCAGCAGCCGGGATGGAGACTCCCAAGAGACCCAGTACTTC.

The chain links TRBV6-4 to TRBJ2-1, with 9 bases that match TRBD2. This CDR3 region has 15 residues. Losses at the gene ends were 8 bases for V and 5 bases for J; bases not matched to a gene: 10. The germline V gene encodes CDR1 MRHNA and CDR2 SNTAGT. The CDR3 sequence: CASGTGAGGNNEQFF. In DNA, the CDR3 is TGTGCCAGCGGCACGGGAGCGGGGGGAAACAATGAGCAGTTCTTC.

V and J are TRBV19 and TRBJ2-3; D may be TRBD2 (7 bases). CDR3 length: 19 amino acids. CDR1 is LNHDA, CDR2 SQIVND, per germline (reference sequence). Deletions cut 5 bases from V and 0 bases from J, with 24 bases between. CDR3 loop: CASSLRWGGQGSSTDTQYF. The DNA for the CDR3 is TGTGCCAGTAGTCTACGGTGGGGGGGCCAGGGTTCCAGCACAGATACGCAGTATTTT.

The rearrangement uses TRBV11-3 and TRBJ1-3; 7 bases are a match to TRBD1. This CDR3 region has 16 residues. The ends lost 4 bases at V and 4 bases at J; junction bases unmatched: 10. Germline CDR1 reads SGHNT; CDR2 reads YENEEA. DNA of the CDR3: TGTGCCAGCAGCTCCCGACAGGGATCCTACGGAAACACCATATATTTT. Residues: CASSSRQGSYGNTIYF. Together with reference TRBV11-3 and TRBJ1-3, the CDR3 gives the full variable domain: EAGVVQSPRYKIIEKKQPVAFWCNPISGHNTLYWYLQNLGQGPELLIRYENEEAVDDSQLPKDRFSAERLKGVDSTLKIQPAELGDSAVYLCASSSRQGSYGNTIYFGEGSWLTVV.

The V gene is TRBV2, the J gene TRBJ2-1, with TRBD2 matching 8 bases. CDR3 length equals 15 residues. CDR1 is SNHLY, CDR2 FYNNEI, per germline. Losses at the gene ends were 1 base for V and 3 bases for J; bases not matched to a gene: 2. The CDR3 coding sequence is TGTGCCAGCAGTGAAGAGCGGGGGTACTACAATGAGCAGTTCTTC. This sequence encodes CASSEERGYYNEQFF. The full variable domain, completed using reference TRBV2 and TRBJ2-1, is EPEVTQTPSHQVTQMGQEVILRCVPISNHLYFYWYRQILGQKVEFLVSFYNNEISEKSEIFDDQFSVERPDGSNFTLKIRSTKLEDSAMYFCASSEERGYYNEQFFGPGTRLTVL.

The V call is TRBV19, the J call TRBJ1-1; a possible D gene is TRBD1 (6 bases). The CDR3 sequence is 15 residues long. Between the trimmed V and J ends, which lost 0 bases and 5 bases, there was a span of 13 bases. Per the germline V gene, CDR1 is LNHDA and CDR2 is SQIVND (reference sequence). The CDR3 region is CASSIDRGEVTEAFF. CDR3 in DNA: TGTGCCAGTAGTATAGACAGGGGCGAAGTTACTGAAGCTTTCTTT.

The chain combines TRBV29-1 with TRBJ1-1, with D maybe TRBD1 (6 bases). Trimming cost V 4 bases and J 1 base, with 10 bases left between them. The CDR3 consists of 13 residues. Germline V gene sequence: CDR1 SQVTM, CDR2 ANQGSEA. The CDR3 nucleotides are TGCAGCGTTGCCCAGACAGGGAACACTGAAGCTTTCTTT. Translating gives CSVAQTGNTEAFF.

CDR3 region: CASSPTGTGNTEAFF. The CDR3 coding sequence is TGCGCCAGCAGCCCCACCGGGACAGGGAACACTGAAGCTTTCTTT. V is TRBV5-1 and J is TRBJ1-1; 8 bases fit TRBD1. CDR1 and CDR2 (germline): SGHRS, YFSETQ. Germline trimming cut 4 bases from V and 1 base from J; bases unmatched to any gene: 6. The length of the CDR3 is 15 residues.

This rearrangement joins TRBV5-6 to TRBJ1-5, with unresolved D. From germline, CDR1 is SGHDT and CDR2 YYEEEE. V was pared by 3 bases and J by 5 bases, with 12 bases between. The CDR3 spans 14 residues. CDR3 nucleotide sequence: TGTGCCAGCAGCTCCCAGGCCTCGCATCAGCCCCAGCATTTT. Amino acid sequence: CASSSQASHQPQHF.

The V call is TRBV5-6, the J call TRBJ2-3; D not resolved. This CDR3 region has 14 residues. Germline CDR1 reads SGHDT; CDR2 reads YYEEEE. V gave up 1 base and J gave up 5 bases, with 11 bases separating them. CDR3 nucleotide sequence: TGTGCCAGCAGCTTGTTCAGTTATGGAGATACGCAGTATTTT. It encodes CASSLFSYGDTQYF.